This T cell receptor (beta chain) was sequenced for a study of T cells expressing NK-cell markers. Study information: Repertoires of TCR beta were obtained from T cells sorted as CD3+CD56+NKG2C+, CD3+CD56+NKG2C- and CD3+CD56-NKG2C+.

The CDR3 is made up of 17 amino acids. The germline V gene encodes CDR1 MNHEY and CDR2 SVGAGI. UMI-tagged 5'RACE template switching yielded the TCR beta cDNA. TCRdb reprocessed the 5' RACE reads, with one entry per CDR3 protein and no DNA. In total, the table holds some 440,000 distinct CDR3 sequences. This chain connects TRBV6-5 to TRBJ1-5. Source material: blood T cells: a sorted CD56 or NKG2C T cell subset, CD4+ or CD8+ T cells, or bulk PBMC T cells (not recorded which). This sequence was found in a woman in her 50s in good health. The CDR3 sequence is CASSYSLPGLFNQPQHF.